These 24 T cell receptor beta chains were all obtained from the same sample, sequenced in a study of naive and memory T cell subsets. Findings and limits, study-wide: Especially in CD8 cells, naive repertoires contained a few larger clonotypes, possibly CD45RA-re-expressing memory cells.

Two oligonucleotides, mixed equimolar, formed the beta constant-region primer covering TRBC1 and TRBC2. Ligated cDNA was amplified by four rounds of PCR with nested alpha and beta constant-region primers and SP2. TCRdb recomputed calls from the UMI-ligation and nested PCR reads with MiXCR, one row per CDR3 protein. The sample shows under 150,000 distinct CDR3 sequences, about 20% of them seen only once. For these receptors, no antigen is known. Sequencing was done on a sample of naive CD8+ T cells from blood. These receptors all stem from a human donor in good health.

This rearrangement joins TRBV6-5 to TRBJ1-5; D gene unclear. The CDR3 sequence is 13 residues long. V gave up 6 bases and J gave up 0 bases, with 6 bases separating them. Germline CDR1 is MNHEY and CDR2 is SVGAGI. This CDR3 is CASRHNSNQPQHF. CDR3 in DNA: TGTGCCAGCAGGCATAATAGCAATCAGCCCCAGCATTTT.

J is TRBJ2-7 and V is TRBV12-3 or TRBV12-4, with D tentatively TRBD1 or TRBD2 (5 bases each). Trimming removed 4 bases from V and 4 bases from J, with 17 bases in between. The CDR3 has 15 amino acids. CDR3 protein: CASSYGLTGGYEQYF. CDR3 bases: TGTGCCAGCAGTTACGGTCTTACTGGGGGTTACGAGCAGTACTTC.

As concerns this clonotype: With a much larger clone just one base away, this may be a read error. The gene calls are TRBV28 and TRBJ2-3; 10 bases are a match to TRBD2. This CDR3 region has 17 residues. CDR1 and CDR2 (germline): MDHEN, SYDVKM. J was trimmed by 0 bases and V by 1 base; bases with no gene match: 4. The CDR3 bases are TGTGCCAGCAGTTTATTCGGGACTAGCGTCAGCACAGATACGCAGTATTTT. It yields the protein CASSLFGTSVSTDTQYF.

In this sample, this clonotype turned up a few times. The V and J genes are TRBV7-9 and TRBJ2-7, with D possibly TRBD1 on 5 matching bases. The ends were cut back, 2 bases at V and 2 bases at J, with 13 bases in the middle. The CDR3 spans 15 residues. Germline CDR1 and CDR2: SEHNR and FQNEAQ (reference sequence). CDR3 sequence: CASSLNPGPTYEQYF. The DNA of the CDR3 is TGTGCCAGCAGCTTAAATCCAGGGCCCACCTACGAGCAGTACTTC.

Many counts were recorded for this clonotype. In DNA form, the CDR3 reads TGCAGTGGGAGGACAGGGATGCGGGGAGAGCAGTTCTTC. It translates to CSGRTGMRGEQFF. The rearrangement uses TRBV20-1 and TRBJ2-1; 8 bases map to TRBD1. The CDR3 contains 13 residues. Trimming took 7 bases from V and 10 from J; bases not matched to a gene: 12. Germline V gene lookup returns CDR1 DFQATT and CDR2 SNEGSKA (reference sequence).

This clonotype was detected a few times. This chain connects TRBV19 to TRBJ2-3, with D possibly matching TRBD1 (5 bases). V was cut by 7 bases and J by 4 bases, with 12 bases left in between. The CDR3 spans 13 residues. The germline V gene has CDR1 LNHDA and CDR2 SQIVND (reference sequence). CDR3 protein: CASNGRVADTQYF. The CDR3, as DNA: TGTGCCAGTAATGGCAGGGTGGCAGATACGCAGTATTTT.

This clonotype was counted between two and nine times. The chain recombines TRBV4-3 with TRBJ2-7; D uncertain. Germline V gene sequence: CDR1 LGHNA, CDR2 YSLEER. CDR3 length: 13 amino acids. Trimming cost V 1 base and J 4 bases, with 8 bases left between them. This CDR3 is CASSQAIDYEQYF. The DNA of the CDR3 is TGCGCCAGCAGCCAAGCCATAGATTACGAGCAGTACTTC.

This clonotype was seen a handful of times. CDR3 amino acids: CASSLVGHTEAFF. The CDR3 coding sequence is TGTGCCAGCAGTTTAGTGGGCCACACTGAAGCTTTCTTT. The gene calls are TRBV12-3 or TRBV12-4 and TRBJ1-1, with D unresolved. V gave up 1 base and J gave up 3 bases, with 6 bases separating them. CDR3 length equals 13 residues.

The CDR3 sequence is CSARAPNTGELFF. In nucleotides, the CDR3 is TGCAGTGCTAGGGCCCCGAACACCGGGGAGCTGTTTTTT. The genes are TRBV20-1 and TRBJ2-2; D is unresolved. Trimming cost V 3 bases and J 0 bases, with 5 bases left between them. The CDR3 extends over 13 amino acids. Germline assignment: CDR1 DFQATT and CDR2 SNEGSKA (reference sequence).

In this sample, this clonotype turned up a few times. The chain couples TRBV28 to TRBJ2-1; D gene uncertain. The CDR3 has 11 residues. Deletions cut 3 bases from V and 8 bases from J, with 5 bases between. The V gene's germline CDR1 is MDHEN and CDR2 SYDVKM. CDR3 residues: CASSFFDEQFF. The DNA of the CDR3 is TGTGCCAGCAGTTTTTTCGATGAGCAGTTCTTC.

This clonotype was found a few times. The chain is built from TRBV3-1 and TRBJ2-1, with D perhaps TRBD2 (6 bases). V lost 0 bases and J 10 bases, leaving 19 bases between the germline ends. CDR1 LGHDT and CDR2 YNNKEL come from the germline V gene (reference sequence). CDR3 length: 16 residues. CDR3 residues: CASSQEGRDGPREQFF. CDR3 nucleotides: TGTGCCAGCAGCCAAGAGGGGCGGGACGGCCCCAGGGAGCAGTTCTTC.

The chain couples TRBV27 to TRBJ2-7; the match to TRBD1 covers 9 bases. Per germline, CDR1 MNHEY and CDR2 SMNVEV (reference sequence). V lost 8 bases and J lost 5; bases outside the gene matches: 10. The CDR3 spans 14 residues. The CDR3 nucleotides are TGTGCCAGCTCACAGGGACAGGGTTCGAACGAGCAGTACTTC. Residues: CASSQGQGSNEQYF.

This clonotype was picked up a small number of times. The V gene is TRBV10-3, the J gene TRBJ2-7; TRBD2 matches at 11 bases. The germline V gene has CDR1 ENHRY and CDR2 SYGVKD. Trimming took 4 bases from V and 6 from J; bases not matched to a gene: 11. The CDR3 runs 16 residues. CDR3 nucleotides: TGTGCCATCAGTGGTCCTCTCAAACTAGCGGGAGCCGAGCAGTACTTC. Protein product: CAISGPLKLAGAEQYF.

This clonotype was picked up a small number of times. The CDR3 reads CASSYSRSRLAGNTGELFF. In nucleotides, the CDR3 is TGTGCCAGCAGTTACTCGAGATCTCGACTAGCGGGGAACACCGGGGAGCTGTTTTTT. The rearrangement joins TRBV6-2 or TRBV6-3 to TRBJ2-2; 10 nucleotides align to TRBD2. This CDR3 is built from 19 residues. Germline assignment: CDR1 MNHEY and CDR2 SVGEGT. The junction had 8 bases not matched to a gene; V was cut back by 0 bases and J by 1 base.

The V and J genes are TRBV12-5 and TRBJ2-7; the match to TRBD1 covers 9 bases. The V gene end was trimmed by 6 bases and the J gene end by 6 bases; junction bases not matched to a gene: 3. The CDR3 spans 12 residues. Germline CDR1 LGHNT, CDR2 FRNRAP. CDR3 DNA: TGTGCTAGTGGATCGGACAGGGGCGAGCAGTACTTC. Its translation is CASGSDRGEQYF. Complete variable domain (other parts from reference TRBV12-5 and TRBJ2-7): DARVTQTPRHKVTEMGQEVTMRCQPILGHNTVFWYRQTMMQGLELLAYFRNRAPLDDSGMPKDRFSAEMPDATLATLKIQPSEPRDSAVYFCASGSDRGEQYFGPGTRLTVT.

The table lists this clonotype with a few counts. The CDR3 here is CASSEGSVRETQYF. CDR3 DNA sequence: TGTGCCAGCAGTGAAGGGAGCGTACGAGAGACCCAGTACTTC. This chain uses TRBV7-8 with TRBJ2-5, with D possibly being TRBD2 (5 bases). V dropped 6 bases and J dropped 4 bases, with 15 bases sitting between them. Germline CDR1 SGHVS, CDR2 FQNEAQ. The CDR3 is 14 residues long.

This clonotype was recorded a few times. The CDR3 spells CASSQAVREWEQYF. The CDR3 bases are TGTGCCAGCAGCCAAGCGGTCAGGGAGTGGGAGCAGTACTTC. V is TRBV14 and J is TRBJ2-7; D assignment may be TRBD1 or TRBD2 (5 bases each). Germline CDR1 reads SGHDN; CDR2 reads FVKESK. The CDR3 length is 14 residues. V lost 1 base and J 7 bases, leaving 14 bases between the germline ends.

Only a few counts were recorded for this clonotype. The chain is built from TRBV19 and TRBJ2-1, with 10 bases identical to TRBD2. J gave up 6 bases and V 2 bases, and 13 bases lay outside the gene matches. Per germline, CDR1 LNHDA and CDR2 SQIVND (reference sequence). The CDR3 extends over 18 amino acids. CDR3 sequence: CASSINLAGVRRFNEQFF. The CDR3 DNA reads as TGTGCCAGTAGTATAAACCTAGCGGGAGTCAGACGATTCAATGAGCAGTTCTTC.

The V and J genes are TRBV27 and TRBJ2-3; D is possibly TRBD2 (6 bases). The V end lost 6 bases, the J end lost 5 bases, and 18 bases lay between the germline ends. CDR1 MNHEY and CDR2 SMNVEV come from the germline V gene (reference sequence). This CDR3 is built from 15 residues. CDR3 nucleotides: TGTGCCAGCAGCCTCGGAGGGCCTCGAGGAGATACGCAGTATTTT. It codes for CASSLGGPRGDTQYF.

This clonotype was seen a few times. The J gene is TRBJ2-1, the V gene TRBV7-3; tentative D call: TRBD1 (5 bases). Germline V CDR1 and CDR2: SGHTA, FQGTGA. This CDR3 has 15 amino acids. Trimming took 1 base from V and 2 from J, leaving 9 bases between them. The CDR3, as DNA: TGTGCCAGCAGCTTAAGGGCAGGGACCTACAATGAGCAGTTCTTC. This sequence encodes CASSLRAGTYNEQFF.

This chain links TRBV12-3 or TRBV12-4 with TRBJ2-3; TRBD2 matches 10 bases. The CDR3 is 14 amino acids. V was clipped by 6 bases and J by 4 bases; unmatched bases: 4. The CDR3 region has the DNA TGTGCCAGCAGGTCTAGCGGGAGCCCAGATACGCAGTATTTT. Protein: CASRSSGSPDTQYF.

There are many counts of this clonotype. CDR3 sequence (DNA): TGCAGCGTTGAAGCCCGCGAGGGGGCGGTCACCGGGGAGCTGTTTTTT. Protein: CSVEAREGAVTGELFF. The chain combines TRBV29-1 with TRBJ2-2, with TRBD1 identical over 7 bases. Germline V CDR1 and CDR2: SQVTM, ANQGSEA. This CDR3 is built from 16 residues. V lost 1 base, J lost 4 bases, and 9 bases stayed unmatched.

This clonotype turned up a few times. The chain joins TRBV5-1 to TRBJ2-7, with D hard to call. The CDR3 is made up of 15 amino acids. V lost 0 bases and J 3 bases, leaving 13 bases between the germline ends. Germline assignment: CDR1 SGHRS and CDR2 YFSETQ. CDR3 DNA: TGCGCCAGCAGCTTGGGACTGCCCAGATTCTACGAGCAGTACTTC. This encodes CASSLGLPRFYEQYF.

The gene calls are TRBV28 and TRBJ1-6; D unresolved. The germline V and J ends were trimmed by 3 bases and 9 bases, with 3 bases remaining between them. This CDR3 has 11 residues. Germline V gene data show CDR1 as MDHEN and CDR2 as SYDVKM. CDR3: CASSFGSPLHF. CDR3 DNA sequence: TGTGCCAGCAGTTTTGGTTCACCCCTCCACTTT.